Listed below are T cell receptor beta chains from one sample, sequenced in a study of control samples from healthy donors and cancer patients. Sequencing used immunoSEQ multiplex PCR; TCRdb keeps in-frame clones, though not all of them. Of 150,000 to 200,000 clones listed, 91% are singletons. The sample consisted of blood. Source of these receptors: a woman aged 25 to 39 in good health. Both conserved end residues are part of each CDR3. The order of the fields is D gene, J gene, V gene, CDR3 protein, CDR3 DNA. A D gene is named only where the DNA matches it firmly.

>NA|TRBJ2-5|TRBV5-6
CASSLYNQETQYF
TGTGCCAGCAGCTTGTACAACCAAGAGACCCAGTACTTC
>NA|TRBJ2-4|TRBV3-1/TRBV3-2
CASSQEWAKNIQYF
TGTGCCAGCAGCCAAGAGTGGGCCAAAAACATTCAGTACTTC
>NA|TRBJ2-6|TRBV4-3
CASSQPGLSSGANVLTF
TGCGCCAGCAGCCAACCGGGACTCTCCTCTGGGGCCAACGTCCTGACTTTC
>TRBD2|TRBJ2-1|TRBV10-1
CASSRTSGASYNEQFF
TGCGCCAGCAGTAGGACTAGCGGAGCCTCCTACAATGAGCAGTTCTTC
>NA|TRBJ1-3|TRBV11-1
CASSLLHGNTIYF
TGTGCCAGCAGCTTACTACATGGAAACACCATATATTTT
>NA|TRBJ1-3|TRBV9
CASSVDSLLSGNTIYF
TGTGCCAGCAGCGTCGACAGCCTGCTCTCTGGAAACACCATATATTTT
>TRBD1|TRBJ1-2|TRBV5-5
CASSLDRGMGGYTF
TGTGCCAGCAGCTTGGACAGGGGTATGGGGGGCTACACCTTC
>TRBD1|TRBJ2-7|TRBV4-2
CASSQGQGASYEQYF
TGTGCCAGCAGCCAAGGGCAGGGGGCCTCCTACGAGCAGTACTTC
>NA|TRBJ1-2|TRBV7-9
CASSPPGGLYGYTF
TGTGCCAGCAGCCCCCCCGGGGGGCTTTATGGCTACACCTTC
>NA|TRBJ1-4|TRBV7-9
CASSLVLTNEKLFF
TGTGCCAGCAGCTTAGTGTTGACTAATGAAAAACTGTTTTTT
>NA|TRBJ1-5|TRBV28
CASSYRGNQPQHF
TGTGCCAGCAGCTACAGGGGCAATCAGCCCCAGCATTTT
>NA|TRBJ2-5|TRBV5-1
CASSFAGETQYF
TGCGCCAGCAGCTTTGCGGGAGAGACCCAGTACTTC
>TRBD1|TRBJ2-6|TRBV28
CASSRTGSGANVLTF
TGTGCCAGCAGCCGGACAGGGTCGGGGGCCAACGTCCTGACTTTC